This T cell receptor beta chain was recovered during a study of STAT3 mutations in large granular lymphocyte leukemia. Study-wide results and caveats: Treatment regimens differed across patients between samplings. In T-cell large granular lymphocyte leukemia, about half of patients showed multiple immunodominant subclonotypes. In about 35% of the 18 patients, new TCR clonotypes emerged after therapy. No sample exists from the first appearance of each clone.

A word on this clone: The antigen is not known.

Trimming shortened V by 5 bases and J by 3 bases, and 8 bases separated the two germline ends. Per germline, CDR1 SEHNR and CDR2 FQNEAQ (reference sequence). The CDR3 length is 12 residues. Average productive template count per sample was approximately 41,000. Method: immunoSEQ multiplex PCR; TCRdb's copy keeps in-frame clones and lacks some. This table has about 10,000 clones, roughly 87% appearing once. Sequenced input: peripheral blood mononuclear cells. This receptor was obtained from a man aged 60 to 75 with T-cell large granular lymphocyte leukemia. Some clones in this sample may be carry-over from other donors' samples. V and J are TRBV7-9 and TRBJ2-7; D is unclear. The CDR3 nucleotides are TGTGCCAGCAGCCCTTGGGACTACGAGCAGTACTTC. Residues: CASSPWDYEQYF. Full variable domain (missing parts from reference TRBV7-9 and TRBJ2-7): DTGVSQNPRHKITKRGQNVTFRCDPISEHNRLYWYRQTLGQGPEFLTYFQNEAQLEKSRLLSDRFSAERPKGSFSTLEIQRTEQGDSAMYLCASSPWDYEQYFGPGTRLTVT.